The rows below give T cell receptor beta chains drawn from one sample of a study of blood T cell repertoires in COVID-19. The method was immunoSEQ multiplex PCR; TCRdb's version includes in-frame clones alone and lacks a portion of them. The table includes 79,000 or so clones, around 88% detected once. What was sequenced was peripheral blood. Receptors originate from a human donor in a cohort sampled during active COVID-19. The CDR3 runs from the conserved cysteine through the conserved F or W. Each record gives: D gene, J gene, clone size, V gene, CDR3 DNA, CDR3 protein. A D gene is named only where the DNA matches it firmly. Size values are once, few and many counts, or a class for expanded clones, and some rows have none.

d_gene: .; j_gene: TRBJ2-2; abundance: .; v_gene: TRBV10-1; CDR3nt: TGCGCCAGCAGTGGGGGCTATACCGGGGAGCTGTTTTTT; CDR3aa: CASSGGYTGELFF
d_gene: TRBD2; j_gene: TRBJ2-7; abundance: .; v_gene: TRBV10-3; CDR3nt: TGTGCCAGCGTCGGGGCCAGCGGGATCTCCTACGAGCAGTACTTC; CDR3aa: CASVGASGISYEQYF
d_gene: TRBD1; j_gene: TRBJ1-5; abundance: .; v_gene: TRBV30; CDR3nt: TGTGCCTGGAGCGAGGGGGCTATCAATCAGCCCCAGCATTTT; CDR3aa: CAWSEGAINQPQHF
d_gene: TRBD1; j_gene: TRBJ2-2; abundance: .; v_gene: TRBV2; CDR3nt: TGTGCCAGCAGGCACGGGACAGGGGTTTTTCCCGGGGAGCTGTTTTTT; CDR3aa: CASRHGTGVFPGELFF
d_gene: .; j_gene: TRBJ2-5; abundance: .; v_gene: TRBV7-7; CDR3nt: TGTGCTAGCAGCTTAGCGCGAGGGGGGGCAGGGGAGACCCAGTACTTC; CDR3aa: CASSLARGGAGETQYF
d_gene: TRBD1; j_gene: TRBJ1-4; abundance: .; v_gene: TRBV19; CDR3nt: TGTGCCAGTAGTCTCCTGACCGGGACAGGGGGCGAAAAACTGTTTTTT; CDR3aa: CASSLLTGTGGEKLFF
d_gene: TRBD2; j_gene: TRBJ2-3; abundance: .; v_gene: TRBV5-6; CDR3nt: TGTGCCAGCAGCTTACTAGCGGGCACAGATACGCAGTATTTT; CDR3aa: CASSLLAGTDTQYF
d_gene: .; j_gene: TRBJ1-1; abundance: .; v_gene: TRBV5-1; CDR3nt: TGCGCCAGCAGCTTACAGGGGAACACTGAAGCTTTCTTT; CDR3aa: CASSLQGNTEAFF
d_gene: .; j_gene: TRBJ1-6; abundance: .; v_gene: TRBV7-9; CDR3nt: TGTGCCAGCAGCTTCTCACAGGGCTTACCCCTCCACTTT; CDR3aa: CASSFSQGLPLHF
d_gene: TRBD2; j_gene: TRBJ2-2; abundance: .; v_gene: TRBV4-2; CDR3nt: TGTGCCAGCAGCCAGGAGCGGGGGGGCGTCGGGGAGCTGTTTTTT; CDR3aa: CASSQERGGVGELFF
d_gene: .; j_gene: TRBJ1-6; abundance: .; v_gene: TRBV30; CDR3nt: TGTGCCTGGAAAGGTCAGGGTGCGCATTCACCCCTCCACTTT; CDR3aa: CAWKGQGAHSPLHF
d_gene: .; j_gene: TRBJ1-6; abundance: .; v_gene: TRBV27; CDR3nt: TGTGCCAGCAGTTTTTCGGGATCGGGCAACTATAATTCACCCCTCCACTTT; CDR3aa: CASSFSGSGNYNSPLHF
d_gene: TRBD2; j_gene: TRBJ2-7; abundance: .; v_gene: TRBV7-2; CDR3nt: TGTGCCAGCAGCCCCCGGGGGGGTACGATCTACGAGCAGTACTTC; CDR3aa: CASSPRGGTIYEQYF
d_gene: .; j_gene: TRBJ1-3; abundance: medium-sized; v_gene: TRBV5-5; CDR3nt: TGTGCCAGCAGCTCCCGTATAGAGAACACCATATATTTT; CDR3aa: CASSSRIENTIYF
d_gene: TRBD1; j_gene: TRBJ1-2; abundance: .; v_gene: TRBV29-1; CDR3nt: TGCAGCGTTACTGGGACAGGATATGGCTACACCTTC; CDR3aa: CSVTGTGYGYTF
d_gene: .; j_gene: TRBJ2-1; abundance: .; v_gene: TRBV9; CDR3nt: TGTGCCAGCAGCGTAGCTACAGGATCCACCTACAATGAGCAGTTCTTC; CDR3aa: CASSVATGSTYNEQFF
d_gene: .; j_gene: TRBJ1-5; abundance: .; v_gene: TRBV4-2; CDR3nt: TGTGCCAGCAGCCCCTCAGTCAGCAGGGTCGGCCCCACTAGCAATCAGCCCCAGCATTTT; CDR3aa: CASSPSVSRVGPTSNQPQHF
d_gene: TRBD1; j_gene: TRBJ1-4; abundance: .; v_gene: TRBV28; CDR3nt: TGTGCCAGCAGTACCCAATCAGGGGGCGGAGGTGAAAAACTGTTTTTT; CDR3aa: CASSTQSGGGGEKLFF
d_gene: .; j_gene: TRBJ1-4; abundance: .; v_gene: TRBV11-1; CDR3nt: TGTGCCAGCAGCCCTGACAGGTGGGCTGAAAAACTGTTTTTT; CDR3aa: CASSPDRWAEKLFF
d_gene: TRBD1; j_gene: TRBJ1-2; abundance: once; v_gene: TRBV25-1; CDR3nt: TGTGCCAGCAGTGGCGGACAGGGGAACTATGGCTACACCTTC; CDR3aa: CASSGGQGNYGYTF
d_gene: .; j_gene: TRBJ1-6; abundance: .; v_gene: TRBV7-8; CDR3nt: TGTGCCAGCAGATCTAAGTTGGGGGCGCGGAATTCACCCCTCCACTTT; CDR3aa: CASRSKLGARNSPLHF
d_gene: .; j_gene: TRBJ2-1; abundance: once; v_gene: TRBV11-3; CDR3nt: TGTGCCAGCAGCTCGCCCGGGACTGACAATGAGCAGTTCTTC; CDR3aa: CASSSPGTDNEQFF
d_gene: TRBD2; j_gene: TRBJ2-1; abundance: .; v_gene: TRBV7-3; CDR3nt: TGTGCCAGCAGCACTAGCGGGGGGGCCAACAATGAGCAGTTCTTC; CDR3aa: CASSTSGGANNEQFF
d_gene: .; j_gene: TRBJ2-4; abundance: .; v_gene: TRBV21-1; CDR3nt: TGTGCCAGCAGCAAAATAGGGTACGGGAAACTAGCCAAAAACATTCAGTACTTC; CDR3aa: CASSKIGYGKLAKNIQYF
d_gene: .; j_gene: TRBJ2-1; abundance: .; v_gene: TRBV10-1; CDR3nt: TGCGCCAGCAGTGAGTCGAGTGAGCAGTTCTTC; CDR3aa: CASSESSEQFF
d_gene: TRBD1; j_gene: TRBJ1-2; abundance: .; v_gene: TRBV6-2/TRBV6-3; CDR3nt: TGTGCCAGCAGGCCTATTCCAGGGGGGAACGCTAACTATGGCTACACCTTC; CDR3aa: CASRPIPGGNANYGYTF
d_gene: TRBD2; j_gene: TRBJ2-1; abundance: .; v_gene: TRBV10-1; CDR3nt: TGCGCCAGCAGTCCGGTAGAAGCGGGAGGCTACAATGAGCAGTTCTTC; CDR3aa: CASSPVEAGGYNEQFF
d_gene: .; j_gene: TRBJ2-5; abundance: .; v_gene: TRBV11-3; CDR3nt: TGTGCCAGCAGCACCGGAGACCAAGAGACCCAGTACTTC; CDR3aa: CASSTGDQETQYF
d_gene: TRBD1; j_gene: TRBJ2-1; abundance: .; v_gene: TRBV27; CDR3nt: TGTGCCAGCAGCGGACAGGGCATCTCCTACAATGAGCAGTTCTTC; CDR3aa: CASSGQGISYNEQFF
d_gene: TRBD2; j_gene: TRBJ2-2; abundance: .; v_gene: TRBV10-3; CDR3nt: TGTGCCATCAGTGAGTATCTGCCGGGACTAGGAGGCACCGGGGAGCTGTTTTTT; CDR3aa: CAISEYLPGLGGTGELFF
d_gene: .; j_gene: TRBJ2-7; abundance: .; v_gene: TRBV11-2; CDR3nt: TGTGCCAGCAGCATCCAGGGCCTTCTCCACGAGCAGTACTTC; CDR3aa: CASSIQGLLHEQYF
d_gene: .; j_gene: TRBJ1-1; abundance: few; v_gene: TRBV3-1/TRBV3-2; CDR3nt: TGTGCCAGTAAGGGACACCAGGGGACTGAAGCTTTCTTT; CDR3aa: CASKGHQGTEAFF
d_gene: .; j_gene: TRBJ2-7; abundance: once; v_gene: TRBV13; CDR3nt: TGTGCCAGCAGCCACCAGGCGGAGGGGACCTACGAGCAGTACTTC; CDR3aa: CASSHQAEGTYEQYF
d_gene: .; j_gene: TRBJ1-2; abundance: .; v_gene: TRBV28; CDR3nt: TGTGCCAGCAGTTTTGCTGGGACACTCGATGGCTATGGCTACACCTTC; CDR3aa: CASSFAGTLDGYGYTF
d_gene: .; j_gene: TRBJ2-7; abundance: .; v_gene: TRBV11-2; CDR3nt: TGTGCCAGCAGCCCGGGGCTAGGACAGAACTACGAGCAGTACTTC; CDR3aa: CASSPGLGQNYEQYF
d_gene: TRBD2; j_gene: TRBJ2-4; abundance: .; v_gene: TRBV6-2/TRBV6-3; CDR3nt: TGTGCCAGCAGTGTGGCGGGGGTCACCAAAAACATTCAGTACTTC; CDR3aa: CASSVAGVTKNIQYF
d_gene: TRBD1; j_gene: TRBJ1-1; abundance: .; v_gene: TRBV18; CDR3nt: TGTGCCAGCTCACCAGTTGCCACAGGGGACATTAATGGAGCTTTCTTT; CDR3aa: CASSPVATGDINGAFF
d_gene: .; j_gene: TRBJ2-1; abundance: .; v_gene: TRBV20-1; CDR3nt: TGCAGTGCTAGTAAGGGCCTTCTAGCGAATGAGCAGTTCTTC; CDR3aa: CSASKGLLANEQFF
d_gene: TRBD2; j_gene: TRBJ2-1; abundance: .; v_gene: TRBV7-3; CDR3nt: TGTGCCAGCAGCTTAGGTCCAGCGGGATCCTACAATGAGCAGTTCTTC; CDR3aa: CASSLGPAGSYNEQFF
d_gene: .; j_gene: TRBJ2-1; abundance: .; v_gene: TRBV6-5; CDR3nt: TGTGCCAGCAGTTACTCCGCGCCGAACAATGAGCAGTTCTTC; CDR3aa: CASSYSAPNNEQFF
d_gene: .; j_gene: TRBJ2-2; abundance: once; v_gene: TRBV29-1; CDR3nt: TGCAGCGTTGAATCTGGGGGCGCGAACACCGGGGAGCTGTTTTTT; CDR3aa: CSVESGGANTGELFF
d_gene: .; j_gene: TRBJ2-1; abundance: .; v_gene: TRBV13; CDR3nt: TGTGCCAGCAGCTTGAGGCAGAAGGGGGATGAGCAGTTCTTC; CDR3aa: CASSLRQKGDEQFF
d_gene: .; j_gene: TRBJ2-3; abundance: .; v_gene: TRBV9; CDR3nt: TGTGCCAGCAGCGTAGTAGGAGATCTCTTAGGCACAGATACGCAGTATTTT; CDR3aa: CASSVVGDLLGTDTQYF
d_gene: .; j_gene: TRBJ1-2; abundance: few; v_gene: TRBV7-2; CDR3nt: TGTGCCAGCAGCTTAACGGGGGGAGGGGTCGCTTCTCGTGGCTACACCTTC; CDR3aa: CASSLTGGGVASRGYTF
d_gene: .; j_gene: TRBJ2-2; abundance: once; v_gene: TRBV5-1; CDR3nt: TGCGCCAGCAGCCATGAAGAGCGCATTCGTCACACCGGGGAGCTGTTTTTT; CDR3aa: CASSHEERIRHTGELFF
d_gene: TRBD1; j_gene: TRBJ1-6; abundance: .; v_gene: TRBV5-1; CDR3nt: TGCGCCAGCAGCACGGACAGGGGCTTCTATAATTCACCCCTCCACTTT; CDR3aa: CASSTDRGFYNSPLHF
d_gene: TRBD1; j_gene: TRBJ1-2; abundance: .; v_gene: TRBV7-3; CDR3nt: TGTGCCAGCAGCACACTCAGGGGGCTCGGCTACACCTTC; CDR3aa: CASSTLRGLGYTF
d_gene: .; j_gene: TRBJ1-1; abundance: .; v_gene: TRBV30; CDR3nt: TGTGCCTGGAGTGTCGGTGGCGGAGCTTTCTTT; CDR3aa: CAWSVGGGAFF
d_gene: TRBD2; j_gene: TRBJ2-2; abundance: .; v_gene: TRBV10-3; CDR3nt: TGTGCCATCAGCTTTAAAGCGGGGACCTTGAACACCGGGGAGCTGTTTTTT; CDR3aa: CAISFKAGTLNTGELFF
d_gene: .; j_gene: TRBJ2-1; abundance: .; v_gene: TRBV9; CDR3nt: TGTGCCAGCAGCGTAGATCCCCAGACAGCCTACAATGAGCAGTTCTTC; CDR3aa: CASSVDPQTAYNEQFF
d_gene: .; j_gene: TRBJ2-1; abundance: few; v_gene: TRBV24-1; CDR3nt: TGTGCCACCAGCCCCAAGGGGGGGTACGCCTTGAGGCAGTTCTTC; CDR3aa: CATSPKGGYALRQFF
d_gene: .; j_gene: TRBJ2-1; abundance: .; v_gene: TRBV9; CDR3nt: TGTGCCAGCAGCGTAGACGGGGACACGTACAATGAGCAGTTCTTC; CDR3aa: CASSVDGDTYNEQFF
d_gene: .; j_gene: TRBJ1-2; abundance: .; v_gene: TRBV5-8; CDR3nt: TGTGCCAGCAGCCGGACAAATACCTATGGCTACACCTTC; CDR3aa: CASSRTNTYGYTF
d_gene: .; j_gene: TRBJ2-1; abundance: .; v_gene: TRBV9; CDR3nt: TGTGCCAGCAGTGAAGACGGTGCCCTGCGACTCTACAATGAGCAGTTCTTC; CDR3aa: CASSEDGALRLYNEQFF